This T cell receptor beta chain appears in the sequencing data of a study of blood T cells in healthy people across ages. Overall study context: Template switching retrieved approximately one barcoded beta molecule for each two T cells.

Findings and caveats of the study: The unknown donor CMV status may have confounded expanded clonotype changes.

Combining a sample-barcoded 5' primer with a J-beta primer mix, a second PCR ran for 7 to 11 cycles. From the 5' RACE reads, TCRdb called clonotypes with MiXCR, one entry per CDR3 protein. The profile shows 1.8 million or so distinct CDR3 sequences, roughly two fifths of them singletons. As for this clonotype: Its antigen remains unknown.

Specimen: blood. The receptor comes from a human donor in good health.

CDR3 residues: CATSDGADIQETQYF. CDR3 nucleotide sequence: TGTGCCACCAGTGACGGGGCGGATATACAAGAGACCCAGTACTTC. The rearrangement links TRBV24-1 to TRBJ2-5; D is tentatively TRBD1 or TRBD2 (5 bases each). With 4 bases removed from V and 2 bases from J, the gap between germline ends came to 13 bases. Germline assignment: CDR1 KGHDR and CDR2 SFDVKD. The CDR3 is 15 amino acids.